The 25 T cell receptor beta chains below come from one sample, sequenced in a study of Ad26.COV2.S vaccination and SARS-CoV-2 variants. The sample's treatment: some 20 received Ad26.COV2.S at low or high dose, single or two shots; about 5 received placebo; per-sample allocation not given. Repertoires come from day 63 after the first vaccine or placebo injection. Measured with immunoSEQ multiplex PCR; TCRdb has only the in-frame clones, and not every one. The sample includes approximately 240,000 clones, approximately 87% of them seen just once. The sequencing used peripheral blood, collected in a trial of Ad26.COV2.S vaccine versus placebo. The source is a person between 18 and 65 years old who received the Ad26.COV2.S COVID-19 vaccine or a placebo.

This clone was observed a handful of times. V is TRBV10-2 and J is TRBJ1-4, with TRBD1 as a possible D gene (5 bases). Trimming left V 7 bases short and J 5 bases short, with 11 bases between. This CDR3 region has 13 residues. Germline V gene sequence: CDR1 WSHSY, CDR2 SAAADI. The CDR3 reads CASKDSANEKLFF. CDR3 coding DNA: TGCGCCAGCAAAGACAGCGCCAATGAAAAACTGTTTTTT.

This CDR3 is CASIPTYANTGELFF. CDR3 coding DNA: TGTGCCAGTATTCCGACATACGCGAACACCGGGGAGCTGTTTTTT. The rearrangement uses TRBV19 and TRBJ2-2; no clear D gene. The V gene lost 7 bases and the J gene lost 0 bases, with 12 bases spanning the gap. The CDR3 extends over 15 amino acids. CDR1 is LNHDA and CDR2 is SQIVND in the germline V gene (reference sequence).

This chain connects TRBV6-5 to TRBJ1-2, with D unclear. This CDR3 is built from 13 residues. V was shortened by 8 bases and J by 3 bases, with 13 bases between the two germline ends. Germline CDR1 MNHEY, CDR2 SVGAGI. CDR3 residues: CASGESSHYGYTF. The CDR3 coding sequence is TGTGCCAGCGGGGAAAGCTCCCACTATGGCTACACCTTC.

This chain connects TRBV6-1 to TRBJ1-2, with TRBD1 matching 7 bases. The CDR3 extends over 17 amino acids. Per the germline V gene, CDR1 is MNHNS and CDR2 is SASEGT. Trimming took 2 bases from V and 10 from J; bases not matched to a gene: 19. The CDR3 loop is CASSEQVGGQPGVAYTF. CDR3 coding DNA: TGTGCCAGCAGTGAACAAGTAGGGGGCCAACCCGGTGTAGCCTACACCTTC.

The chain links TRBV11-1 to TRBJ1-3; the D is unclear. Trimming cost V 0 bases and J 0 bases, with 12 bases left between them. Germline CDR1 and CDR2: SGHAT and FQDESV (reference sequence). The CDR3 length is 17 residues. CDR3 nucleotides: TGTGCCAGCAGCTTAGCAAGCGGAGTGATCTCTGGAAACACCATATATTTT. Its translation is CASSLASGVISGNTIYF. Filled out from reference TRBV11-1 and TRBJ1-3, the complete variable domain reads EAEVAQSPRYKITEKSQAVAFWCDPISGHATLYWYRQILGQGPELLVQFQDESVVDDSQLPKDRFSAERLKGVDSTLKIQPAELGDSAMYLCASSLASGVISGNTIYFGEGSWLTVV.

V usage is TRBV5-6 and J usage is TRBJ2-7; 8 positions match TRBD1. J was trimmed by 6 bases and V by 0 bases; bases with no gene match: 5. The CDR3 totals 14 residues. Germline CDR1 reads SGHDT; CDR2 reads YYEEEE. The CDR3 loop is CASSLGQGWFEQYF. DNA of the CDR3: TGTGCCAGCAGCTTGGGACAGGGGTGGTTCGAGCAGTACTTC.

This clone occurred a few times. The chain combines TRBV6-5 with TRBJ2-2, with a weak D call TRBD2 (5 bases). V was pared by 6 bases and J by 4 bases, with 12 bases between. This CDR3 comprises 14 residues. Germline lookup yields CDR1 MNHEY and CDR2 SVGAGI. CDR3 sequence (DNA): TGTGCCAGCAGAAATGAGGGATCCACCGGGGAGCTGTTTTTT. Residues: CASRNEGSTGELFF.

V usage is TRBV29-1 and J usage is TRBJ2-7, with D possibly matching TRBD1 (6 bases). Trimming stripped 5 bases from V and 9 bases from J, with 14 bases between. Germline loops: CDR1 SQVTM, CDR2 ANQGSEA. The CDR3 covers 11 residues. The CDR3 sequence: CSVRRGRGQYF. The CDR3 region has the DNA TGCAGCGTTCGCAGGGGAAGGGGGCAGTACTTC.

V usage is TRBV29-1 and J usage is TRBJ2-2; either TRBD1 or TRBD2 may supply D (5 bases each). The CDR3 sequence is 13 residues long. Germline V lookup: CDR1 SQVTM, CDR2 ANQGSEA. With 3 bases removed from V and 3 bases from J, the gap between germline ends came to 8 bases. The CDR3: CSVDEGYTGELFF. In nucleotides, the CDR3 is TGCAGCGTTGATGAGGGGTACACCGGGGAGCTGTTTTTT.

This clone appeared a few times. The DNA of the CDR3 is TGCGCCAGCTCTAAGGGCGGGAACACCGGGGAGCTGTTTTTT. As protein: CASSKGGNTGELFF. This chain joins TRBV4-1 and TRBJ2-2; D is uncertain. Trimming shortened V by 8 bases and J by 1 base, and 11 bases separated the two germline ends. CDR1 and CDR2 from the germline V gene are MGHRA and YSYEKL. The CDR3 loop spans 14 amino acids.

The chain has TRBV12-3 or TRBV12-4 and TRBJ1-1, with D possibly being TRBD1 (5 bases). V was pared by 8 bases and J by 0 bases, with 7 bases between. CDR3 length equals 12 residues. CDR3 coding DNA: TGTGCCAGCGGCAGGGTGAACACTGAAGCTTTCTTT. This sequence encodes CASGRVNTEAFF.

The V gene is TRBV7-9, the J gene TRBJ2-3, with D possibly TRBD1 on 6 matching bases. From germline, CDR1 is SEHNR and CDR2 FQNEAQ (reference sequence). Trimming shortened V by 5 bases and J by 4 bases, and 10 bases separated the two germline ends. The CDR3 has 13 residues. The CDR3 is CASSVQGSDTQYF. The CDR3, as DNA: TGTGCCAGCAGCGTTCAGGGGTCAGATACGCAGTATTTT. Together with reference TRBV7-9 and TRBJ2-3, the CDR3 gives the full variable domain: DTGVSQNPRHKITKRGQNVTFRCDPISEHNRLYWYRQTLGQGPEFLTYFQNEAQLEKSRLLSDRFSAERPKGSFSTLEIQRTEQGDSAMYLCASSVQGSDTQYFGPGTRLTVL.

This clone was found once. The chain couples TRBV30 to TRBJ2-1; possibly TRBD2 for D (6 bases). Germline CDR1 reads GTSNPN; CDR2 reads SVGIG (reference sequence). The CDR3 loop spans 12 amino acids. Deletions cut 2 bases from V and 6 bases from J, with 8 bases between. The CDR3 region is CAWSNSGNEQFF. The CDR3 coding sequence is TGTGCCTGGAGTAATAGCGGCAATGAGCAGTTCTTC.

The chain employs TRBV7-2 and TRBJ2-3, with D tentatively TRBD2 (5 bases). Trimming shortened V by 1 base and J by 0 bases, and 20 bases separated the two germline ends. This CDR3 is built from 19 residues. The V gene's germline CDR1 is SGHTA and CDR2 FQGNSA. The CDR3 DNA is TGTGCCAGCAGCTTAGGAGGTTGGGCGGGTTCCACTAGCACAGATACGCAGTATTTT. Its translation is CASSLGGWAGSTSTDTQYF. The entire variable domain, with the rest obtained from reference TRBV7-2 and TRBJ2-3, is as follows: GAGVSQSPSNKVTEKGKDVELRCDPISGHTALYWYRQSLGQGLEFLIYFQGNSAPDKSGLPSDRFSAERTGGSVSTLTIQRTQQEDSAVYLCASSLGGWAGSTSTDTQYFGPGTRLTVL.

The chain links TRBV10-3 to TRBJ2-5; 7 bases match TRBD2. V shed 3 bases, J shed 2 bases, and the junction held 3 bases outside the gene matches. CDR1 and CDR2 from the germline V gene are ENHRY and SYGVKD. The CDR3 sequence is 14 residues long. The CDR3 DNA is TGTGCCATCAGTGATCGAGCGGGGCAAGAGACCCAGTACTTC. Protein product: CAISDRAGQETQYF.

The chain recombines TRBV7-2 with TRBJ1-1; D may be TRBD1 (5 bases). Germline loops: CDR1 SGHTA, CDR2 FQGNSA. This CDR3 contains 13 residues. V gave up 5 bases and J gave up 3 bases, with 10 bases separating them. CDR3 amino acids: CASSRWGDTEAFF. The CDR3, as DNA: TGTGCCAGCAGCAGGTGGGGGGACACTGAAGCTTTCTTT.

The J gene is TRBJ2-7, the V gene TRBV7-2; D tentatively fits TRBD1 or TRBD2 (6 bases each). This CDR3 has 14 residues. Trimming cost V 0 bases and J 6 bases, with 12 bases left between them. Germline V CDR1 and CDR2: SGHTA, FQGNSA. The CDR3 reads CASSLAYGGPEQYF. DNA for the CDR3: TGTGCCAGCAGCTTAGCCTATGGGGGGCCCGAGCAGTACTTC.

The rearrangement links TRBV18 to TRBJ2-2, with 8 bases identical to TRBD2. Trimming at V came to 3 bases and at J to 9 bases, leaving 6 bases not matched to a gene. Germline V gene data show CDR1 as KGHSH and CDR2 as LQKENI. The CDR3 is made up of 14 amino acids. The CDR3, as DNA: TGTGCCAGCTCACCTGGGGCGGGAGGCCGGGAGCTGTTTTTT. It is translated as CASSPGAGGRELFF.

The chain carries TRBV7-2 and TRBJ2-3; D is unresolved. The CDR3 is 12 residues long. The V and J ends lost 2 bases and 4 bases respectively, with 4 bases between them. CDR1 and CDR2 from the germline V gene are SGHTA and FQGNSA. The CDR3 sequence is CASSLRPDTQYF. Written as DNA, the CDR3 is TGTGCCAGCAGCTTACGGCCAGATACGCAGTATTTT.

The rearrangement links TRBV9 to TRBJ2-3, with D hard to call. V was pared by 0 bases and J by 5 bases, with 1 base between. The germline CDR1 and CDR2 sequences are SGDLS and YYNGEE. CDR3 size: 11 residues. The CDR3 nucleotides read TGTGCCAGCAGCGTAGAAGATACGCAGTATTTT. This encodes CASSVEDTQYF.

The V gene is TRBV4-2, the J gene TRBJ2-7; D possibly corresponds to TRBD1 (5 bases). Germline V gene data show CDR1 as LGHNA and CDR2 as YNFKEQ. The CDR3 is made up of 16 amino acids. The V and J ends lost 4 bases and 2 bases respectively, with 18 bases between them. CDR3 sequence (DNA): TGTGCCAGCAGCCTACAGGCCAATCTAGGAACCTACGAGCAGTACTTC. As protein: CASSLQANLGTYEQYF.

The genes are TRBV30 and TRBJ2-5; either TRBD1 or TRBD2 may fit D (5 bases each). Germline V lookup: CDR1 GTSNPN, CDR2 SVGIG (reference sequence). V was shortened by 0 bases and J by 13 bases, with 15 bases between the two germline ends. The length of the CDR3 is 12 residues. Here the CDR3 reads CAWSVSSGRTYF. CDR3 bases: TGTGCCTGGAGTGTTTCATCGGGACGGACGTACTTC.

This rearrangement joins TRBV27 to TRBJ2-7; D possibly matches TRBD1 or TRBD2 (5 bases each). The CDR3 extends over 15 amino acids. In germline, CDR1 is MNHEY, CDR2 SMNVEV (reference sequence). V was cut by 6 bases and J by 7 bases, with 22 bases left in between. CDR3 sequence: CASSPSGPPGGEQYF. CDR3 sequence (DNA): TGTGCCAGCAGCCCCTCGGGACCCCCCGGTGGTGAGCAGTACTTC.

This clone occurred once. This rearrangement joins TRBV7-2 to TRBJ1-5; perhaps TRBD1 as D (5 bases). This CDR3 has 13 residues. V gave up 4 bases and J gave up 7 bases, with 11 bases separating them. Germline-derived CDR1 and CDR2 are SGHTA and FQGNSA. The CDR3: CASSSGSWQPQHF. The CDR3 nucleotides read TGTGCCAGCAGCTCAGGGTCCTGGCAGCCCCAGCATTTT.

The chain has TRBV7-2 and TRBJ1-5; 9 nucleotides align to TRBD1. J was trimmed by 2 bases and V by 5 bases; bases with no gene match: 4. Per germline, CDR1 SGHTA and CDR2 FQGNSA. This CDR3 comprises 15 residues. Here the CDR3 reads CASSHTGGGNQPQHF. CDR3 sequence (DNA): TGTGCCAGCAGCCATACAGGGGGCGGCAATCAGCCCCAGCATTTT.